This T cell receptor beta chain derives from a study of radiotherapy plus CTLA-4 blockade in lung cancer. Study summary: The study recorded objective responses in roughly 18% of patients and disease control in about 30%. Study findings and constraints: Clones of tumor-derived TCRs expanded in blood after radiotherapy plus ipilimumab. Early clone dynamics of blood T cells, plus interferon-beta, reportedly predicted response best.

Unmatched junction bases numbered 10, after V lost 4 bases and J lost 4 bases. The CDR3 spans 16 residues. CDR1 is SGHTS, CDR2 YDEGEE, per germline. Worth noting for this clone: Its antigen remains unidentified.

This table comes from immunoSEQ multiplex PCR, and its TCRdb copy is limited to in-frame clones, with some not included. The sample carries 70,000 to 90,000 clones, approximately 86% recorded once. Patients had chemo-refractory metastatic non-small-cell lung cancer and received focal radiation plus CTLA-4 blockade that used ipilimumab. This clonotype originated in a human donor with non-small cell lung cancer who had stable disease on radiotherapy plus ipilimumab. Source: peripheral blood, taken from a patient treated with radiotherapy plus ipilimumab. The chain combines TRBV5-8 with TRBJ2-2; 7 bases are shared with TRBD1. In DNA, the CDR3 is TGTGCCAGCAGCCGCCTGACAGGGTTGGGCACCGGGGAGCTGTTTTTT. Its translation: CASSRLTGLGTGELFF.